The 12 T cell receptor beta chains listed next were all sequenced from one sample in a study of siplizumab effects on memory and regulatory T cells. The data were produced by immunoSEQ multiplex PCR, yet TCRdb's version contains in-frame clones alone and is incomplete. The sample has approximately 100,000 clones, approximately 90% seen once; the top ten hold roughly 0.78%. Sequencing used Tregs sorted from blood. These receptor sequences come from a human donor in good health.

The chain has TRBV28 and TRBJ2-7; 7 bases agree with TRBD1. With 9 bases clipped from V and 2 bases from J, the junction kept 4 bases outside the gene matches. This CDR3 spans 12 amino acids. CDR1 and CDR2 (germline): MDHEN, SYDVKM. The CDR3 here is CASNDRAYEQYF. In DNA, the CDR3 is TGTGCCAGTAATGACAGGGCCTACGAGCAGTACTTC.

Concerning this clone itself: Mismatch with germline at one junction end may stem from a read error. The V gene is TRBV5-1, the J gene TRBJ1-5; D call uncertain. CDR1 is SGHRS, CDR2 YFSETQ, per germline. CDR3 length: 14 residues. The CDR3: CASSLAEGNQPQHF. The CDR3 DNA reads as TGTGCCAGCAGCTTGGCCGAAGGCAATCAGCCCCAGCATTTT.

This chain links TRBV11-3 with TRBJ2-7; 7 positions agree with TRBD1. V dropped 5 bases and J dropped 0; count of bases not matched to a gene: 4. CDR1 and CDR2 from the germline V gene are SGHNT and YENEEA. The CDR3 is 14 amino acids. CDR3 residues: CASSRGTVSYEQYF. DNA of the CDR3: TGTGCCAGCAGCCGTGGGACAGTCTCCTACGAGCAGTACTTC. Full variable domain (remainder filled in from reference TRBV11-3 and TRBJ2-7): EAGVVQSPRYKIIEKKQPVAFWCNPISGHNTLYWYLQNLGQGPELLIRYENEEAVDDSQLPKDRFSAERLKGVDSTLKIQPAELGDSAVYLCASSRGTVSYEQYFGPGTRLTVT.

V is TRBV7-9 and J is TRBJ2-2; 8 positions match TRBD1. There are 19 residues in the CDR3. CDR1 is SEHNR and CDR2 is FQNEAQ in the germline V gene (reference sequence). The junction had 18 bases not matched to a gene; V was cut back by 5 bases and J by 4 bases. Written as DNA, the CDR3 is TGTGCCAGCAGCCTCCCGGGACAGGTTACCGGGTGGAGCACCGGGGAGCTGTTTTTT. Its protein product is CASSLPGQVTGWSTGELFF.

The V and J genes are TRBV6-5 and TRBJ2-7, with TRBD2 matching over 7 bases. V shed 6 bases, J shed 2 bases, and the junction held 7 bases outside the gene matches. CDR1 is MNHEY, CDR2 SVGAGI, per germline. There are 14 residues in the CDR3. This CDR3 reads CASSLTSDTYEQYF. The CDR3 nucleotides read TGTGCCAGCAGCCTAACTAGCGACACCTACGAGCAGTACTTC.

The chain's CDR3 is CASSSQRNTEAFF. CDR3 DNA sequence: TGTGCCAGCAGCTCACAGAGGAACACTGAAGCTTTCTTT. V gene TRBV7-9 combines with J gene TRBJ1-1; D uncertain. The CDR3 is 13 amino acids. Germline V lookup: CDR1 SEHNR, CDR2 FQNEAQ (reference sequence). V was clipped by 4 bases and J by 1 base, with 7 bases between them. Together with reference TRBV7-9 and TRBJ1-1, the CDR3 gives the full variable domain: DTGVSQNPRHKITKRGQNVTFRCDPISEHNRLYWYRQTLGQGPEFLTYFQNEAQLEKSRLLSDRFSAERPKGSFSTLEIQRTEQGDSAMYLCASSSQRNTEAFFGQGTRLTVV.

The V and J genes are TRBV7-9 and TRBJ1-1, with D uncertain. Per the germline V gene, CDR1 is SEHNR and CDR2 is FQNEAQ (reference sequence). V shed 5 bases and J shed 1 base, with 8 bases lying between them. The CDR3 length is 13 residues. The CDR3 protein is CASSLQENTEAFF. As DNA, the CDR3 is TGTGCCAGCAGCCTTCAGGAGAACACTGAAGCTTTCTTT.

This clone was observed once. The rearrangement uses TRBV7-6 and TRBJ1-5; D ambiguous. V dropped 1 base and J dropped 2 bases, with 3 bases sitting between them. CDR1 is SGHVS and CDR2 is FNYEAQ in the germline V gene. CDR3 size: 13 residues. CDR3 DNA sequence: TGTGCCAGCAGCTTAGACGGCAATCAGCCCCAGCATTTT. Translated: CASSLDGNQPQHF.

This sequence joins TRBV29-1 and TRBJ1-1; D remains ambiguous. Trimming pared 4 bases from V and 4 bases from J, leaving 13 bases between. Looked up from germline, CDR1 is SQVTM and CDR2 is ANQGSEA. The CDR3 sequence is 13 residues long. Written as DNA, the CDR3 is TGCAGCGTTGGGAGGGAACAAAGCACTGAAGCTTTCTTT. Its translation is CSVGREQSTEAFF.

The chain has TRBV2 and TRBJ2-7; no clear D gene. The CDR3 length is 13 residues. The ends were cut back, 7 bases at V and 0 bases at J, with 10 bases in the middle. Germline CDR1 and CDR2: SNHLY and FYNNEI. DNA for the CDR3: TGTGCCAGCATTCAGAGAAGCTCCTACGAGCAGTACTTC. It encodes CASIQRSSYEQYF.

V and J are TRBV29-1 and TRBJ1-2; TRBD1 agrees at 7 bases. The CDR3 has 15 residues. The germline V gene encodes CDR1 SQVTM and CDR2 ANQGSEA. J lost 6 bases, V lost 1 base, and 11 bases had no gene match. This CDR3 reads CSVEVVQGRRNGYTF. Here the CDR3 DNA reads TGCAGCGTTGAAGTTGTACAGGGGCGTCGGAATGGCTACACCTTC.

The chain joins TRBV5-1 to TRBJ2-5, with D uncertain. The CDR3 runs to 15 residues. Germline V gene sequence: CDR1 SGHRS, CDR2 YFSETQ. V lost 4 bases, J lost 1 base, and 14 bases lay in between. The CDR3 DNA reads as TGCGCCAGCAGCGTCATGGGAAGTGGCCAAGAGACCCAGTACTTC. Protein: CASSVMGSGQETQYF.